These 32 T cell receptor beta chains came from one sample sequenced in a study of T cell responses to AZD1222 COVID-19 vaccine. Sequenced by immunoSEQ multiplex PCR; TCRdb stores in-frame clones only, minus some. Of fewer than 55,000 clones listed, about 90% are singletons. The sample here was peripheral blood, taken 28 days after the second AZD1222 dose. The receptors here all came from an adult who received the AZD1222 COVID-19 vaccine.

This chain uses TRBV6-5 with TRBJ1-3; TRBD1 matches 7 bases. Germline loops: CDR1 MNHEY, CDR2 SVGAGI. V gave up 10 bases and J gave up 2 bases; unmatched junction bases: 11. This CDR3 contains 15 residues. CDR3 protein: CAILKGQGAGNTIYF. CDR3 DNA sequence: TGTGCCATCCTAAAGGGGCAGGGGGCTGGAAACACCATATATTTT.

The V call is TRBV21-1, the J call TRBJ1-6; the D call TRBD1 from the table was never checked on the DNA. TRBV21-1 is labeled a pseudogene. The CDR3 loop spans 11 amino acids. The CDR3 DNA reads as TGTGCCAGACGACAGTTTCGACCCCTCCACTTT. Translated: CARRQFRPLHF.

The chain links TRBV10-1 to TRBJ1-1; possibly TRBD1 for D (5 bases). The V end lost 6 bases, the J end lost 1 base, and 9 bases lay between the germline ends. Per the germline V gene, CDR1 is WNHNN and CDR2 is SYGVQD (reference sequence). There are 13 residues in the CDR3. This CDR3 is CASRGDENTEAFF. The CDR3 DNA reads TGCGCCAGCAGGGGGGACGAGAACACTGAAGCTTTCTTT.

CDR3 in amino acids: CASSIEDRASYGYTF. The CDR3 DNA sequence: TGTGCCAGTAGTATAGAGGACAGGGCCTCCTATGGCTACACCTTC. This chain connects TRBV19 to TRBJ1-2; 8 bases agree with TRBD1. The CDR3 covers 15 residues. The junction had 4 bases not matched to a gene; V was cut back by 0 bases and J by 4 bases. The V gene's germline CDR1 is LNHDA and CDR2 SQIVND (reference sequence).

The chain employs TRBV21-1 and TRBJ2-2. TRBV21-1 is given as a pseudogene. The CDR3 contains 17 residues. CDR3 amino acids: CASSKAIGTDDTGELFF. The CDR3 region has the DNA TGTGCCAGCAGCAAAGCAATAGGGACGGACGACACCGGGGAGCTGTTTTTT.

This sequence joins TRBV2 and TRBJ1-2; perhaps TRBD1 as D (6 bases). The CDR3 covers 14 residues. V was trimmed by 4 bases and J by 4 bases, leaving 13 bases between them. The germline V gene encodes CDR1 SNHLY and CDR2 FYNNEI. The CDR3 is CASSASGDSYGYTF. DNA for the CDR3: TGTGCCAGCAGTGCTTCAGGGGACTCCTATGGCTACACCTTC.

This chain joins TRBV7-9 and TRBJ1-5, with 7 nucleotides matching TRBD1. V lost 2 bases, J lost 5 bases, and 0 bases stayed unmatched. The CDR3 length is 13 residues. CDR1 is SEHNR and CDR2 is FQNEAQ in the germline V gene (reference sequence). The CDR3, as DNA: TGTGCCAGCAGCTTAACAGGGGATCAGCCCCAGCATTTT. Encoded protein: CASSLTGDQPQHF.

This sequence joins TRBV2 and TRBJ2-3; 11 positions agree with TRBD1. Trimming removed 6 bases from V and 6 bases from J; junction bases left unmatched: 5. The germline gives CDR1 SNHLY, CDR2 FYNNEI. The CDR3 length is 14 residues. The CDR3 region is CASSRDRGSDTQYF. The CDR3 DNA sequence: TGTGCCAGCAGCCGGGACAGGGGGTCTGATACGCAGTATTTT.

V and J are TRBV5-1 and TRBJ1-2; the D is unclear. Per germline, CDR1 SGHRS and CDR2 YFSETQ. CDR3 length: 15 residues. Deletions cut 0 bases from V and 2 bases from J, with 11 bases between. The CDR3 coding sequence is TGCGCCAGCAGCTTGGCCACGCGACACAACTATGGCTACACCTTC. This encodes CASSLATRHNYGYTF.

This clone was observed a few times. The rearrangement uses TRBV7-9 and TRBJ1-5; D gene uncertain. Germline CDR1 is SEHNR and CDR2 is FQNEAQ (reference sequence). This CDR3 comprises 13 residues. The V gene lost 3 bases and the J gene lost 2 bases, with 5 bases spanning the gap. CDR3 nucleotides: TGTGCCAGCAGCTTGTCTGGCAATCAGCCCCAGCATTTT. Translated: CASSLSGNQPQHF.

The chain recombines TRBV7-9 with TRBJ2-2; D call uncertain. The CDR3 sequence is 15 residues long. CDR1 SEHNR and CDR2 FQNEAQ come from the germline V gene (reference sequence). V shed 7 bases and J shed 0 bases, with 12 bases lying between them. The CDR3 reads CASTMGAANTGELFF. DNA of the CDR3: TGTGCCAGCACCATGGGCGCAGCGAACACCGGGGAGCTGTTTTTT.

This chain connects TRBV5-4 to TRBJ1-2; D call uncertain. Germline loops: CDR1 SGHNT, CDR2 YYREEE (reference sequence). The V end lost 0 bases, the J end lost 3 bases, and 9 bases lay between the germline ends. The CDR3 is 14 residues long. The CDR3 sequence is CASSLEGGYYGYTF. CDR3 sequence (DNA): TGTGCCAGCAGCTTGGAAGGCGGATACTATGGCTACACCTTC. The full variable domain, rest sourced from reference TRBV5-4 and TRBJ1-2, is ETGVTQSPTHLIKTRGQQVTLRCSSQSGHNTVSWYQQALGQGPQFIFQYYREEENGRGNFPPRFSGLQFPNYSSELNVNALELDDSALYLCASSLEGGYYGYTFGSGTRLTVV.

The rearrangement uses TRBV15 and TRBJ1-5, with D possibly matching TRBD1 (6 bases). Germline CDR1 is LNHNV and CDR2 is YYDKDF (reference sequence). V shed 0 bases and J shed 5 bases, with 11 bases lying between them. The CDR3 totals 15 residues. The CDR3 nucleotides are TGTGCCACCAGCAGAGATAGACAGGCCCATCAGCCCCAGCATTTT. Translating gives CATSRDRQAHQPQHF.

This chain uses TRBV25-1 with TRBJ2-2, with D possibly TRBD1 on 5 matching bases. Germline-derived CDR1 and CDR2 are MGHDK and SYGVNS. Trimming shortened V by 6 bases and J by 0 bases, and 14 bases separated the two germline ends. The CDR3 extends over 16 amino acids. The CDR3 nucleotides read TGTGCCAGCAGCCCGAGTGGGGCCCCGAACACCGGGGAGCTGTTTTTT. Its protein is CASSPSGAPNTGELFF.

This clone came up once. V usage is TRBV6-5 and J usage is TRBJ1-2; TRBD1 matches 7 bases. Germline V gene lookup returns CDR1 MNHEY and CDR2 SVGAGI. Losses at the gene ends were 6 bases for V and 5 bases for J; bases not matched to a gene: 9. CDR3 length: 14 residues. DNA of the CDR3: TGTGCCAGCAGGGGACAGAAGGGCGGATATGGCTACACCTTC. This codes for CASRGQKGGYGYTF.

The V and J genes are TRBV29-1 and TRBJ1-5, with no clear D. Germline values: CDR1 SQVTM, CDR2 ANQGSEA. The CDR3 consists of 13 residues. Between the trimmed V and J ends, which lost 2 bases and 3 bases, there was a span of 8 bases. CDR3 DNA: TGCAGCGTTGAATTCGGGTACAATCAGCCCCAGCATTTT. Its protein is CSVEFGYNQPQHF.

The chain has TRBV30 and TRBJ1-3; 7 positions match TRBD1. The CDR3 spans 15 residues. CDR1 GTSNPN and CDR2 SVGIG come from the germline V gene (reference sequence). The V segment lost 1 base and the J segment 2 bases; nucleotides outside the gene matches: 5. The CDR3 DNA follows: TGTGCCTGGAGTGCAACAGGGGTGGCTGGAAACACCATATATTTT. Translating gives CAWSATGVAGNTIYF.

The genes are TRBV5-4 and TRBJ1-2; 9 nucleotides line up with TRBD1. Germline V gives CDR1 SGHNT, CDR2 YYREEE (reference sequence). The CDR3 is made up of 13 amino acids. V shed 3 bases, J shed 4 bases, and the junction held 1 base outside the gene matches. The CDR3 is CASSSDRGYGYTF. CDR3 sequence (DNA): TGTGCCAGCAGCTCGGACAGGGGCTATGGCTACACCTTC. Full variable domain (remainder filled in from reference TRBV5-4 and TRBJ1-2): ETGVTQSPTHLIKTRGQQVTLRCSSQSGHNTVSWYQQALGQGPQFIFQYYREEENGRGNFPPRFSGLQFPNYSSELNVNALELDDSALYLCASSSDRGYGYTFGSGTRLTVV.

J is TRBJ2-7 and V is TRBV6-2 or TRBV6-3; tentatively, D is TRBD1 (6 bases). Germline values: CDR1 MNHEY, CDR2 SVGEGT. V shed 5 bases and J shed 2 bases, with 16 bases lying between them. The length of the CDR3 is 15 residues. CDR3 amino acids: CASSRTGIGTYEQYF. The CDR3 DNA reads TGTGCCAGCAGTCGTACAGGGATAGGGACCTACGAGCAGTACTTC.

The CDR3 nucleotides read TGTGCCAGCAGCCTTTCCTCGGGGCCCGAAGCTTTCTTT. Translation: CASSLSSGPEAFF. The rearrangement links TRBV6-2 or TRBV6-3 to TRBJ1-1, with D possibly TRBD1 on 5 matching bases. The CDR3 spans 13 residues. Germline CDR1 is MNHEY and CDR2 is SVGEGT. Deletions cut 6 bases from V and 8 bases from J, with 16 bases between.

The chain carries TRBV29-1 and TRBJ1-1; no clear D. The V end lost 3 bases, the J end lost 4 bases, and 6 bases lay between the germline ends. Germline CDR1 and CDR2: SQVTM and ANQGSEA. This CDR3 has 11 amino acids. The CDR3 region is CSVDGGTEAFF. The CDR3 DNA follows: TGCAGCGTTGACGGTGGCACTGAAGCTTTCTTT.

This chain uses TRBV10-2 with TRBJ1-1; D remains ambiguous. The CDR3 has 14 amino acids. V was shortened by 10 bases and J by 0 bases, with 15 bases between the two germline ends. Per the germline V gene, CDR1 is WSHSY and CDR2 is SAAADI. For the CDR3, the DNA is TGCGCCATCTCTCCGGATATCATGAACACTGAAGCTTTCTTT. Its translation is CAISPDIMNTEAFF.

V usage is TRBV19 and J usage is TRBJ2-7, with 8 bases identical to TRBD1. Germline lookup yields CDR1 LNHDA and CDR2 SQIVND (reference sequence). The CDR3 is 12 amino acids. Unmatched junction bases numbered 3, after V lost 3 bases and J lost 8 bases. CDR3 loop: CASSIGQGKQYF. The CDR3 DNA is TGTGCCAGTAGTATCGGACAGGGAAAGCAGTACTTC.

The gene calls are TRBV15 and TRBJ2-7; possibly TRBD2 for D (6 bases). CDR1 and CDR2 from the germline V gene are LNHNV and YYDKDF (reference sequence). The CDR3 runs to 14 residues. Between the trimmed V and J ends, which lost 1 base and 3 bases, there was a span of 10 bases. CDR3 nucleotides: TGTGCCACCAGCAGAGTCGGGGGTGGCTACGAGCAGTACTTC. Its translation is CATSRVGGGYEQYF.

CDR3 in DNA: TGTGCCAGTAGTCCACAAAGACACAATTCACCCCTCCACTTT. This gives the protein CASSPQRHNSPLHF. This chain joins TRBV19 and TRBJ1-6, with D uncertain. Trimming took off 5 bases at V and 7 bases at J, with 12 bases between the two ends. The CDR3 has 14 amino acids. Looked up from germline, CDR1 is LNHDA and CDR2 is SQIVND (reference sequence).

This clone was seen just once. V and J are TRBV20-1 and TRBJ2-1, with D unresolved. Germline V gene lookup returns CDR1 DFQATT and CDR2 SNEGSKA (reference sequence). CDR3 length equals 11 residues. V shed 3 bases and J shed 3 bases, with 3 bases lying between them. The CDR3 DNA reads TGCAGTGCTAGCGTCTACAATGAGCAGTTCTTC. Translation gives CSASVYNEQFF.

The chain has TRBV3-1 (or the pseudogene TRBV3-2) and TRBJ2-5; weak D call: TRBD2 (6 bases). Trimming left V 1 base short and J 1 base short, with 7 bases between. The CDR3 totals 14 residues. Germline V gene data show CDR1 as LGHDT and CDR2 as YNNKEL (reference sequence). CDR3 amino acids: CASSQGTIQETQYF. DNA of the CDR3: TGTGCCAGCAGCCAAGGGACTATCCAAGAGACCCAGTACTTC.

This clone was counted only a few times. This sequence joins TRBV12-3 or TRBV12-4 and TRBJ1-2; the D gene is possibly TRBD1 (6 bases). V was trimmed by 6 bases and J by 2 bases, leaving 10 bases between them. The CDR3 extends over 13 amino acids. The DNA for the CDR3 is TGTGCCAGCAGCTTCGACAGGAACTATGGCTACACCTTC. It encodes CASSFDRNYGYTF.

The chain joins TRBV6-2 or TRBV6-3 to TRBJ1-5, with a possible D match to TRBD1 (6 bases). Trimming pared 2 bases from V and 0 bases from J, leaving 11 bases between. This CDR3 has 16 amino acids. Germline-derived CDR1 and CDR2 are MNHEY and SVGEGT. Here the CDR3 reads CASSYAGQISNQPQHF. The CDR3 bases are TGTGCCAGCAGTTACGCTGGACAGATTAGCAATCAGCCCCAGCATTTT.

The rearrangement joins TRBV19 to TRBJ1-5; no firm D call. Germline CDR1 is LNHDA and CDR2 is SQIVND (reference sequence). CDR3 size: 14 residues. Trimming took off 6 bases at V and 0 bases at J, with 9 bases between the two ends. CDR3: CASSLLDSNQPQHF. In DNA form, the CDR3 reads TGTGCCAGTAGCCTTCTGGATAGCAATCAGCCCCAGCATTTT. Variable domain in full (rest from reference TRBV19 and TRBJ1-5): DGGITQSPKYLFRKEGQNVTLSCEQNLNHDAMYWYRQDPGQGLRLIYYSQIVNDFQKGDIAEGYSVSREKKESFPLTVTSAQKNPTAFYLCASSLLDSNQPQHFGDGTRLSIL.

This clone has only one observation. V and J are TRBV6-5 and TRBJ1-1; 9 bases map to TRBD1. J was trimmed by 6 bases and V by 6 bases; bases with no gene match: 11. The CDR3 covers 15 residues. The germline V gene encodes CDR1 MNHEY and CDR2 SVGAGI. The CDR3: CASRQGAFALAEAFF. The CDR3 region has the DNA TGTGCCAGCAGACAGGGGGCGTTCGCCTTGGCTGAAGCTTTCTTT.

This chain uses TRBV13 with TRBJ2-1; D not resolved. This CDR3 comprises 14 residues. Per the germline V gene, CDR1 is PRHDT and CDR2 is FYEKMQ (reference sequence). Trimming cost V 0 bases and J 12 bases, with 15 bases left between them. In DNA form, the CDR3 reads TGTGCCAGCAGCTTAGGGGGCCTCAATCGCGGGCAGTTCTTC. This translates into CASSLGGLNRGQFF. The full variable domain, in which reference TRBV13 and TRBJ2-1 provide the parts outside the CDR3, is AAGVIQSPRHLIKEKRETATLKCYPIPRHDTVYWYQQGPGQDPQFLISFYEKMQSDKGSIPDRFSAQQFSDYHSELNMSSLELGDSALYFCASSLGGLNRGQFFGPGTRLTVL.